These 2 T cell receptor beta chains came from one sample sequenced in a study of T cells after yellow fever vaccination. One entry per CDR3 protein results from TCRdb running MiXCR on the 5' RACE reads. The sample carries 300,000 or so distinct CDR3 sequences, about 7.8% recorded once. The material sequenced was PBMCs, taken roughly seven weeks after the first yellow fever vaccination. The receptors stem from a man younger than 35 who received the YFV17D yellow fever vaccine.

The chain uses TRBV6-4 and TRBJ2-1; 7 positions match TRBD2. V trimming: 5 bases; J trimming: 2 bases; junction bases outside the gene matches: 9. Looked up from germline, CDR1 is MRHNA and CDR2 is SNTAGT. The CDR3 runs 16 residues. This CDR3 reads CASSKGAGSAYNEQFF. CDR3 coding DNA: TGTGCCAGCAGTAAAGGAGCGGGGTCTGCCTACAATGAGCAGTTCTTC.

This rearrangement joins TRBV5-6 to TRBJ1-6; tentatively, D is TRBD1 (5 bases). Germline-derived CDR1 and CDR2 are SGHDT and YYEEEE. V lost 7 bases and J 6 bases, leaving 8 bases between the germline ends. The CDR3 has 12 residues. The CDR3 nucleotides are TGTGCCAGCGGCAGGGTTAATTCACCCCTCCACTTT. Its protein product is CASGRVNSPLHF.